A selection of T cell receptor beta chains follows, all from one sample in a study of blood T cells in healthy people across ages. TCRdb ran MiXCR on the 5' RACE reads and lists one entry per CDR3 protein. The table records 1.4 million or so distinct CDR3 sequences, roughly 43% of them present only once. Sequencing input: blood. Receptors originate from a woman under 30 in good health. Both conserved end residues are trimmed from each CDR3. The order of the fields is V gene, clone size, J gene, CDR3 length, CDR3 protein. Expanded clones get a size class; other rows say once, few or many, or leave the size out.

v_gene: TRBV6-5
abundance: .
j_gene: TRBJ2-7
len: 13
CDR3aa: ASNPSGGISYEQY

v_gene: TRBV4-1
abundance: .
j_gene: TRBJ2-7
len: 16
CDR3aa: ASSQYTSGRERYNEQY

v_gene: TRBV25-1
abundance: few
j_gene: TRBJ1-2
len: 8
CDR3aa: ARNGYGYT

v_gene: TRBV20-1
abundance: .
j_gene: TRBJ1-4
len: 13
CDR3aa: SARDIGVSNEKLF

v_gene: TRBV3-1
abundance: .
j_gene: TRBJ2-2
len: 15
CDR3aa: ASSQEWTSGYTGELF

v_gene: TRBV2
abundance: .
j_gene: TRBJ1-1
len: 11
CDR3aa: ASSEAGDTEAF

v_gene: TRBV7-8
abundance: few
j_gene: TRBJ2-5
len: 12
CDR3aa: ASSPSPRLETQY

v_gene: TRBV7-2
abundance: few
j_gene: TRBJ2-7
len: 13
CDR3aa: ASSFSGISSSEQY

v_gene: TRBV20-1
abundance: .
j_gene: TRBJ2-1
len: 15
CDR3aa: SARVKTSGGANNEQF

v_gene: TRBV5-1
abundance: .
j_gene: TRBJ2-1
len: 13
CDR3aa: ASSSSGVGSVRQF

v_gene: TRBV6-1
abundance: few
j_gene: TRBJ2-7
len: 13
CDR3aa: ASRQGALIGYEQY

v_gene: TRBV7-9
abundance: few
j_gene: TRBJ1-4
len: 13
CDR3aa: ASSYTGPANEKLF

v_gene: TRBV4-1
abundance: .
j_gene: TRBJ1-1
len: 12
CDR3aa: ASSQPGRKTEAF

v_gene: TRBV12-3/TRBV12-4
abundance: .
j_gene: TRBJ1-6
len: 12
CDR3aa: ASRRGQGSSPLH

v_gene: TRBV9
abundance: .
j_gene: TRBJ2-1
len: 11
CDR3aa: ASSVEKSSEQF

v_gene: TRBV7-9
abundance: .
j_gene: TRBJ2-5
len: 10
CDR3aa: ASSLGGRDQY

v_gene: TRBV2
abundance: .
j_gene: TRBJ1-2
len: 11
CDR3aa: ASSVGKISGYT

v_gene: TRBV4-1
abundance: few
j_gene: TRBJ1-1
len: 12
CDR3aa: ASSQVGHYTEAF

v_gene: TRBV6-5
abundance: .
j_gene: TRBJ1-1
len: 16
CDR3aa: ASSYSLGRNKPNTEAF

v_gene: TRBV7-6
abundance: .
j_gene: TRBJ2-1
len: 13
CDR3aa: AGSSRDGHYNEQF

v_gene: TRBV20-1
abundance: .
j_gene: TRBJ2-2
len: 19
CDR3aa: SARGHSGTSGRAVNTGELF

v_gene: TRBV20-1
abundance: .
j_gene: TRBJ2-3
len: 13
CDR3aa: SATYTGEGTDTQY

v_gene: TRBV20-1
abundance: few
j_gene: TRBJ1-2
len: 12
CDR3aa: SARGSLGGYGYT

v_gene: TRBV29-1
abundance: few
j_gene: .
len: 11
CDR3aa: SVGGLWAYEQY

v_gene: TRBV30
abundance: .
j_gene: TRBJ2-2
len: 10
CDR3aa: AWNRVHGELF

v_gene: TRBV6-5
abundance: many
j_gene: TRBJ2-7
len: 13
CDR3aa: ASSYGGTYSYEQY

v_gene: TRBV6-5
abundance: .
j_gene: TRBJ1-2
len: 14
CDR3aa: ASKPGQGPLGYGYT

v_gene: TRBV5-6
abundance: .
j_gene: TRBJ1-4
len: 13
CDR3aa: ASSMDTCGSEKLF

v_gene: TRBV7-9
abundance: .
j_gene: TRBJ1-2
len: 11
CDR3aa: ASSVDGAQGTT